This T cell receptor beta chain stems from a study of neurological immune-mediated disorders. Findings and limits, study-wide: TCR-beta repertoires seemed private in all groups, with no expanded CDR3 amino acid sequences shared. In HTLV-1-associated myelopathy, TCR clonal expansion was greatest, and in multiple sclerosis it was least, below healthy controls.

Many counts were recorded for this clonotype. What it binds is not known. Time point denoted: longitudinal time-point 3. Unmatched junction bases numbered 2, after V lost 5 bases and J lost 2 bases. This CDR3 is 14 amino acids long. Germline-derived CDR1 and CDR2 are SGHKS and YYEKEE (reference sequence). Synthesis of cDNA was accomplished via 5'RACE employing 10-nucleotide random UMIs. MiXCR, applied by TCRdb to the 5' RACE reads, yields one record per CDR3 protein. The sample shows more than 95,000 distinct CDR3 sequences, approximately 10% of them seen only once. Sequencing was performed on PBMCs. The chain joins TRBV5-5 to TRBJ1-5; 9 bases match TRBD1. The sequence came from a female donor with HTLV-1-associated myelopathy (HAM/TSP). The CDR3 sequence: CASRGTGRNQPQHF. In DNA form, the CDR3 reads TGTGCCAGCAGAGGGACAGGGCGCAATCAGCCCCAGCATTTT. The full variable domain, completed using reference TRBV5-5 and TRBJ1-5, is DAGVTQSPTHLIKTRGQQVTLRCSPISGHKSVSWYQQVLGQGPQFIFQYYEKEERGRGNFPDRFSARQFPNYSSELNVNALLLGDSALYLCASRGTGRNQPQHFGDGTRLSIL.